This T cell receptor beta chain was sequenced during a study of T cells in Graves' hyperthyroidism and ophthalmopathy. For the study at large: Peripheral blood samples were taken at initial diagnosis, prior to any treatment.

Subjects aged 18 to 65 presented with newly diagnosed hyperthyroidism of less than 2 months' duration. Exclusion of patients followed from uncontrolled infection, other autoimmune disease, pregnancy or lactation. This clonotype was detected a few times. Its target is unknown. General study results and limits: In validation, the model predicted ophthalmopathy. These predictions came a median about 6 months before onset.

The V segment lost 7 bases and the J segment 9 bases; nucleotides outside the gene matches: 11. The germline gives CDR1 SGHRS, CDR2 YFSETQ. This CDR3 contains 14 residues. TCR beta CDR3 regions were amplified from RNA transcripts. Primed by the HTBI set, a first-round RT-PCR was run on the TCR CDR3. MiXCR, applied by TCRdb to the multiplex PCR reads, yields one record per CDR3 protein. The sample includes roughly 300,000 distinct CDR3 sequences, about 18% of them seen just once. This chain connects TRBV5-1 to TRBJ2-1, with TRBD2 matching 9 bases. Specimen: blood. The origin of this receptor is a woman in her 50s with Graves' hyperthyroidism. The DNA for the CDR3 is TGCGCCAGCTCACCCTTTAGCGGGGGAGGTGAGCAGTTCTTC. It codes for CASSPFSGGGEQFF.